One and the same sample provided the 24 T cell receptor beta chains below, sequenced in a study of T-cell reconstitution after alpha-beta-depleted transplantation in children. It was with unique molecular identifiers that the TCRbeta library was prepared. MiXCR was run by TCRdb on the PCR reads, yielding one entry per CDR3 protein. The data hold 97,000 or so distinct CDR3 sequences, with approximately 8% observed a single time. The sequenced sample was PBMCs, obtained before TCRalphabeta/CD19-depleted stem cell transplant. The receptors derive from a boy between 2 and 10 years old with acute lymphoblastic leukemia, due to receive a stem cell transplant.

This clonotype was seen repeatedly, ten times or more. The genes are TRBV29-1 and TRBJ1-1; no definite D call. The V gene lost 1 base and the J gene lost 1 base, with 1 base spanning the gap. Germline values: CDR1 SQVTM, CDR2 ANQGSEA. CDR3 length: 11 residues. CDR3 sequence (DNA): TGCAGCGTTGAAGCGAACACTGAAGCTTTCTTT. Encoded protein: CSVEANTEAFF.

This clonotype has ten or more counts. The chain carries TRBV5-6 and TRBJ2-3; D not certain. Germline assignment: CDR1 SGHDT and CDR2 YYEEEE. V gave up 6 bases and J gave up 6 bases, with 14 bases separating them. CDR3 length: 13 amino acids. This CDR3 reads CASIGRALDTQYF. CDR3 in DNA: TGTGCCAGCATAGGCAGAGCTCTCGATACGCAGTATTTT.

This clonotype was seen at least ten times. The gene calls are TRBV5-1 and TRBJ2-1, with D unresolved. Trimming stripped 0 bases from V and 5 bases from J, with 15 bases between. CDR3 length equals 16 residues. Germline CDR1 SGHRS, CDR2 YFSETQ. CDR3 bases: TGCGCCAGCAGCTTGGTTAACAGTGGCAATCACAATGAGCAGTTCTTC. It yields the protein CASSLVNSGNHNEQFF.

A few counts support this clonotype. The chain carries TRBV6-2 or TRBV6-3 and TRBJ2-1; perhaps TRBD2 as D (5 bases). CDR1 and CDR2 from the germline V gene are MNHEY and SVGEGT. Between the trimmed V and J ends, which lost 7 bases and 0 bases, there was a span of 19 bases. The CDR3 covers 17 residues. As DNA, the CDR3 is TGTGCCAGCACCCGCTTCGAGGGCCTGAGCTCCTACAATGAGCAGTTCTTC. As protein: CASTRFEGLSSYNEQFF.

This clonotype showed up many times. CDR3: CASSLRLAGALVGNEQFF. The CDR3 DNA follows: TGCGCCAGCAGCTTGCGACTAGCGGGGGCCCTGGTGGGGAATGAGCAGTTCTTC. V and J are TRBV5-1 and TRBJ2-1, with 12 bases aligning to TRBD2. This CDR3 region has 18 residues. Losses at the gene ends were 1 base for V and 7 bases for J; bases not matched to a gene: 12. In germline, CDR1 is SGHRS, CDR2 YFSETQ. The full variable domain, with the rest looked up from reference TRBV5-1 and TRBJ2-1, is KAGVTQTPRYLIKTRGQQVTLSCSPISGHRSVSWYQQTPGQGLQFLFEYFSETQRNKGNFPGRFSGRQFSNSRSEMNVSTLELGDSALYLCASSLRLAGALVGNEQFFGPGTRLTVL.

In this sample, this clonotype turned up many times. V usage is TRBV11-2 and J usage is TRBJ1-1; weak D call: TRBD1 (5 bases). Between the trimmed V and J ends, which lost 8 bases and 5 bases, there was a span of 18 bases. CDR3 length: 14 residues. The V gene's germline CDR1 is SGHAT and CDR2 FQNNGV. CDR3 amino acids: CASGLGAGKTEAFF. The CDR3 nucleotides are TGTGCCAGCGGGCTTGGAGCAGGGAAAACTGAAGCTTTCTTT.

This clonotype was observed a single time. This chain links TRBV5-1 with TRBJ1-3, with a possible D match to TRBD1 (5 bases). CDR3 size: 14 residues. V lost 5 bases and J lost 0, with 9 bases in between. Germline lookup yields CDR1 SGHRS and CDR2 YFSETQ. For the CDR3, the DNA is TGCGCCAGCAGACCGGGGGGCTCTGGAAACACCATATATTTT. It is translated as CASRPGGSGNTIYF.

This clonotype occurred many times. The gene calls are TRBV12-3 or TRBV12-4 and TRBJ2-3; perhaps TRBD2 as D (7 bases). V was clipped by 7 bases and J by 6 bases, with 14 bases between them. CDR3 length: 13 amino acids. CDR3 sequence: CASIPPGGDTQYF. CDR3 coding DNA: TGTGCCAGCATCCCCCCGGGGGGCGATACGCAGTATTTT.

This clonotype was seen only a few times. This rearrangement joins TRBV2 to TRBJ1-5, with D possibly matching TRBD1 (5 bases). Trimming left V 8 bases short and J 7 bases short, with 15 bases between. The CDR3 spans 13 residues. Germline CDR1 is SNHLY and CDR2 is FYNNEI. For the CDR3, the DNA is TGTGCCAGCGGAGCGGGGCTACGACAGCCCCAGCATTTT. This gives the protein CASGAGLRQPQHF.

This clonotype was counted ten times or more. The chain carries TRBV6-5 and TRBJ2-7; D is perhaps TRBD2 (6 bases). CDR3 length: 15 amino acids. Germline loops: CDR1 MNHEY, CDR2 SVGAGI. With 0 bases removed from V and 5 bases from J, the gap between germline ends came to 14 bases. The CDR3 coding sequence is TGTGCCAGCAGTTACTCGGGAGGTAGTGCGGACGAGCAGTACTTC. It is translated as CASSYSGGSADEQYF.

This clonotype was counted many times. An end of the junction does not agree with germline; a read error may underlie this. This chain joins TRBV5-1 and TRBJ2-5; D is tentatively TRBD1 or TRBD2 (6 bases each). CDR3 length equals 13 residues. The germline V gene has CDR1 SGHRS and CDR2 YFSETQ. The DNA for the CDR3 is TGCGCCAGCAGCTTGGCCGAGGGGGGTCCTCCAGACTTC. This translates into CASSLAEGGPPDF.

There are many counts of this clonotype. The chain recombines TRBV12-3 or TRBV12-4 with TRBJ1-1; D call uncertain. This CDR3 is 14 amino acids long. V was shortened by 6 bases and J by 6 bases, with 17 bases between the two germline ends. The CDR3 spells CASSIGSGNPEAFF. The CDR3 coding sequence is TGTGCCAGCAGCATAGGGTCGGGCAATCCTGAAGCTTTCTTT.

This clonotype was counted ten times or more. The rearrangement links TRBV3-1 to TRBJ1-1; D unresolved. This CDR3 contains 14 residues. In germline, CDR1 is LGHDT, CDR2 YNNKEL (reference sequence). Between the trimmed V and J ends, which lost 4 bases and 0 bases, there was a span of 9 bases. The CDR3 sequence: CASSPDGLNTEAFF. In DNA form, the CDR3 reads TGTGCCAGCAGCCCGGACGGCTTGAACACTGAAGCTTTCTTT.

This clonotype occurred a few times. The chain combines TRBV6-5 with TRBJ2-7; TRBD2 matches 12 bases. Germline assignment: CDR1 MNHEY and CDR2 SVGAGI. The CDR3 covers 15 residues. Germline trimming cut 4 bases from V and 2 bases from J; bases unmatched to any gene: 3. This CDR3 is CASSSSGGAPYEQYF. CDR3 in DNA: TGTGCCAGCAGTTCTAGCGGGGGGGCCCCCTACGAGCAGTACTTC.

This clonotype was detected ten times or more. The genes are TRBV20-1 and TRBJ2-1, with D unclear. Trimming removed 4 bases at V and 3 bases at J, with 1 base between. The CDR3 sequence is 10 residues long. Germline CDR1 DFQATT, CDR2 SNEGSKA (reference sequence). The CDR3 DNA reads TGCAGTGCTAACTACAATGAGCAGTTCTTC. This sequence encodes CSANYNEQFF.

This clonotype has ten or more counts. The V gene is TRBV27, the J gene TRBJ1-5; 7 bases agree with TRBD1. Germline trimming cut 6 bases from V and 3 bases from J; bases unmatched to any gene: 8. The CDR3 has 15 residues. Germline V gives CDR1 MNHEY, CDR2 SMNVEV (reference sequence). The CDR3: CASSLTGTDNQPQHF. CDR3 nucleotide sequence: TGTGCCAGCAGCTTAACCGGGACAGACAATCAGCCCCAGCATTTT.

The CDR3 DNA reads TGTGCCAGCAGCCCAGAGGACAACGAGCAGTACTTC. As protein: CASSPEDNEQYF. The J gene is TRBJ2-7, the V gene TRBV9; D perhaps matches TRBD1 (5 bases). Germline CDR1 SGDLS, CDR2 YYNGEE. With 4 bases removed from V and 5 bases from J, the gap between germline ends came to 10 bases. The CDR3 is 12 amino acids.

The CDR3 DNA follows: TGTGCCCTCCGGACGGATTACCAAGAGACCCAGTACTTC. The encoded protein is CALRTDYQETQYF. This chain connects TRBV2 to TRBJ2-5, with D hard to call. The length of the CDR3 is 13 residues. The V end lost 11 bases, the J end lost 0 bases, and 13 bases lay between the germline ends. Germline V gene lookup returns CDR1 SNHLY and CDR2 FYNNEI.

This clonotype was picked up many times. The CDR3 spells CASSLVGRELFF. The CDR3 DNA follows: TGTGCCAGCAGCTTAGTGGGGAGGGAGCTGTTTTTT. The chain carries TRBV7-8 and TRBJ2-2; D remains ambiguous. The CDR3 totals 12 residues. Between the trimmed V and J ends, which lost 1 base and 9 bases, there was a span of 6 bases. The germline CDR1 and CDR2 sequences are SGHVS and FQNEAQ. The whole variable domain, remainder taken from reference TRBV7-8 and TRBJ2-2, is GAGVSQSPRYKVAKRGQDVALRCDPISGHVSLFWYQQALGQGPEFLTYFQNEAQLDKSGLPSDRFFAERPEGSVSTLKIQRTQQEDSAVYLCASSLVGRELFFGEGSRLTVL.

This clonotype was found a few times. The rearrangement links TRBV20-1 to TRBJ1-6; D possibly corresponds to TRBD1 (5 bases). The CDR3 covers 18 residues. With 0 bases removed from V and 4 bases from J, the gap between germline ends came to 19 bases. The germline gives CDR1 DFQATT, CDR2 SNEGSKA (reference sequence). Here the CDR3 reads CSAREAVKGWIYNSPLHF. The CDR3 DNA sequence: TGCAGTGCTAGAGAGGCGGTGAAGGGGTGGATATATAATTCACCCCTCCACTTT.

This clonotype was seen many times. J is TRBJ1-6 and V is TRBV20-1; unclear D gene. V gave up 3 bases and J gave up 12 bases, with 9 bases separating them. The CDR3 runs to 11 residues. The germline gives CDR1 DFQATT, CDR2 SNEGSKA (reference sequence). The CDR3 nucleotides read TGCAGTGCTAGCCCGGGAGGACCCCTCCACTTT. Its protein is CSASPGGPLHF.

This clonotype was observed a handful of times. This chain joins TRBV6-2 or TRBV6-3 and TRBJ2-7; D gene uncertain. V was clipped by 0 bases and J by 2 bases, with 8 bases between them. Germline V gene lookup returns CDR1 MNHEY and CDR2 SVGEGT. The CDR3 spans 14 residues. The CDR3 loop is CASSYSIMPYEQYF. The CDR3 nucleotides are TGTGCCAGCAGTTACTCGATCATGCCCTACGAGCAGTACTTC.

This clonotype appeared many times. The rearrangement uses TRBV20-1 and TRBJ2-3, with no clear D. The CDR3 sequence is 14 residues long. Germline values: CDR1 DFQATT, CDR2 SNEGSKA (reference sequence). Trimming removed 6 bases from V and 0 bases from J, with 13 bases in between. CDR3 sequence: CSAKIATSTDTQYF. CDR3 in DNA: TGCAGTGCAAAGATTGCCACTAGCACAGATACGCAGTATTTT.

The rearrangement joins TRBV20-1 to TRBJ2-3; TRBD2 aligns across 7 bases. Germline V lookup: CDR1 DFQATT, CDR2 SNEGSKA (reference sequence). With 4 bases clipped from V and 2 bases from J, the junction kept 9 bases outside the gene matches. This CDR3 has 15 residues. CDR3: CSATTSAGFTDTQYF. The CDR3 nucleotides read TGCAGTGCTACAACCTCAGCGGGGTTCACAGATACGCAGTATTTT.